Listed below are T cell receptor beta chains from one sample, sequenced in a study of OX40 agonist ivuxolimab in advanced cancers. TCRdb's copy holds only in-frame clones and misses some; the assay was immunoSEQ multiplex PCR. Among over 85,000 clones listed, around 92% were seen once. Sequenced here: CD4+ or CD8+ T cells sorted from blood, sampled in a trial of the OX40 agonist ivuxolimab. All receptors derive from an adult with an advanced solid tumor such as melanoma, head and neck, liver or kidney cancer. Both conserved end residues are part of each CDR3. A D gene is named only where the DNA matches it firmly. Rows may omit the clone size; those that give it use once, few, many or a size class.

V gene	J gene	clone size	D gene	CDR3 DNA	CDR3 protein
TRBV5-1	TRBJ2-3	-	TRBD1	TGCGCCAGCAGGGACAGGCCGCCAGATACGCAGTATTTT	CASRDRPPDTQYF
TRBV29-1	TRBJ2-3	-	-	TGCAGCGTTGACACTAGCACAGATACGCAGTATTTT	CSVDTSTDTQYF
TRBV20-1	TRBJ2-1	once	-	TGCAGTGCTAGGGCTTACAATGAGCAGTTCTTC	CSARAYNEQFF
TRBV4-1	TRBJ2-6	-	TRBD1	TGCGCCAGCAGCCGAAAGGGGGGGACAGGGACACTATCTGGGGCCAACGTCCTGACTTTC	CASSRKGGTGTLSGANVLTF
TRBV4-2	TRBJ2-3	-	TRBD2	TGTGCCAGCAGCCTAGAGATTGGGCTAGCTAGCGGGTTTCAAGATACGCAGTATTTT	CASSLEIGLASGFQDTQYF
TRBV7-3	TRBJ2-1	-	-	TGTGCCAGCAGCTTACGGAACAATGAGCAGTTCTTC	CASSLRNNEQFF
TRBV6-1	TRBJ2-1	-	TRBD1	TGTGCCAGCAGTGAACAGGGGGCTTCCTACAATGAGCAGTTCTTC	CASSEQGASYNEQFF
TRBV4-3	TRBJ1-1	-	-	TGCGCCAGCAGCCGGACTTCCGGGACTGAAGCTTTCTTT	CASSRTSGTEAFF
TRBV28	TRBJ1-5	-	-	TGTGCCAGCAGTTTCCTTACACCATATAGCAATCAGCCCCAGCATTTT	CASSFLTPYSNQPQHF
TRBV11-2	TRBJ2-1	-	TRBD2	TGTGCCAGCAGCTTAGGTGGTCTAGCGGGAGCCCATGAGCAGTTCTTC	CASSLGGLAGAHEQFF
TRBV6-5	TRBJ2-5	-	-	TGTGCCAGCAGCCACCCCGCGACAGAGACCCAGTACTTC	CASSHPATETQYF
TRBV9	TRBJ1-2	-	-	TGTGCCAGCAGCGTAGCTCAAAACATTAACTATGGCTACACCTTC	CASSVAQNINYGYTF
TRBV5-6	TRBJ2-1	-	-	TGTGCCAGCAGCTTGTCGGGCCCATGGGCTGAGCAGTTCTTC	CASSLSGPWAEQFF
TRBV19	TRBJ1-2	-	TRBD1	TGTGCCAGTAGGCCGCGACAGGGTTACTATGGCTACACCTTC	CASRPRQGYYGYTF
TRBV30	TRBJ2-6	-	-	TGTGCCTGGAGTGTAGGGGGGGCTGGGGCCAACGTCCTGACTTTC	CAWSVGGAGANVLTF
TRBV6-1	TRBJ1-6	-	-	TGTGCCAGCAGGGGGGGAGGGTCGATGGATTCACCCCTCCACTTT	CASRGGGSMDSPLHF
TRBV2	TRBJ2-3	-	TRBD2	TGTGCCAGCAGGGGGGGGTTTAGCACAGATACGCAGTATTTT	CASRGGFSTDTQYF
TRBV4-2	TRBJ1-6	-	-	TGTGCCAGCAGCCAAGTAGGGGGAACGGGGGTTCCCCTCCACTTT	CASSQVGGTGVPLHF
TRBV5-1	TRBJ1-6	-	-	TGCGCCAGCAGCTTGGCCGGGCTATCACCCCTCCACTTT	CASSLAGLSPLHF